The 4 T cell receptor beta chains in this list originate from one sample, sequenced in a study of T cell responses to AZD1222 COVID-19 vaccine. The repertoire was sequenced with immunoSEQ multiplex PCR; TCRdb's copy has only in-frame clones and lacks some. The sample has 46,000 or so clones, over 60% seen once. Source: peripheral blood, taken on day 0 of AZD1222 vaccination. The receptors were sampled from an adult in good health.

This chain joins TRBV18 and TRBJ1-4, with D hard to call. Per the germline V gene, CDR1 is KGHSH and CDR2 is LQKENI. V lost 3 bases and J 8 bases, leaving 16 bases between the germline ends. There are 15 residues in the CDR3. In nucleotides, the CDR3 is TGTGCCAGCTCACCGGAAGCCTTTAATGAGGAAAAACTGTTTTTT. This sequence encodes CASSPEAFNEEKLFF.

The chain joins TRBV6-5 to TRBJ1-4; D is undetermined. The CDR3 runs 14 residues. The germline V and J ends were trimmed by 8 bases and 0 bases, with 10 bases remaining between them. Per germline, CDR1 MNHEY and CDR2 SVGAGI. The CDR3 protein is CASLRVATNEKLFF. In DNA, the CDR3 is TGTGCCAGCCTTAGAGTTGCAACTAATGAAAAACTGTTTTTT.

This chain joins TRBV18 and TRBJ2-1; 10 nucleotides align to TRBD1. This CDR3 spans 16 amino acids. With 4 bases clipped from V and 7 bases from J, the junction kept 10 bases outside the gene matches. Germline V gene data show CDR1 as KGHSH and CDR2 as LQKENI. In nucleotides, the CDR3 is TGTGCCAGCTCACGAAGGGAGGACAGGGGGTTTAATGAGCAGTTCTTC. This encodes CASSRREDRGFNEQFF.

The chain recombines TRBV5-8 with TRBJ1-1, with D possibly being TRBD1 (6 bases). CDR1 is SGHTS, CDR2 YDEGEE, per germline. V was clipped by 1 base and J by 7 bases, with 11 bases between them. The CDR3 has 13 amino acids. CDR3 in DNA: TGTGCCAGCAGCTTGAGGGGGTACGTTGAAGCTTTCTTT. This sequence encodes CASSLRGYVEAFF.